This is a list of T cell receptor beta chains from one sample in a study of cytomegalovirus exposure and HLA in healthy donors. Here immunoSEQ multiplex PCR was the method, and the copy in TCRdb shows in-frame clones only, minus some. The sample shows a few hundred thousand clones, roughly 80% of them seen only once. The sample taken for sequencing was PBMCs. Receptors originate from a man between 25 and 39 years old in good health and CMV-seronegative. CDR3s include the opening cysteine and the closing phenylalanine or tryptophan. The order of the fields is clone size, V gene, J gene, D gene, CDR3 DNA, CDR3 protein. A D gene is named only where the DNA matches it firmly. Expanded clones get a size class; other rows say once, few or many, or leave the size out.

.	TRBV6-5	TRBJ2-1	TRBD2	TGTGCCAGCAGTGTCCTAGCGGGGGGGCACAATGAGCAGTTCTTC	CASSVLAGGHNEQFF
.	TRBV7-3	TRBJ2-3	TRBD2	TGTGCCAGCAGCTTAAGGCGGACTAGCAGCACAGATACGCAGTATTTT	CASSLRRTSSTDTQYF
.	TRBV6-1	TRBJ2-7	TRBD1	TGTGCCAGCAGTGATCTTCCCCCCGCCGGGACAGGGGGCTCCGAGCAGTACTTC	CASSDLPPAGTGGSEQYF
few	TRBV29-1	TRBJ1-4	.	TGCAGCGTTCGGGGGGGGCCTGAAAAACTGTTTTTT	CSVRGGPEKLFF
once	TRBV4-1	TRBJ1-5	.	TGCGCCAGCAGCCGCCAGGGTGGGGAATATCAGCCCCAGCATTTT	CASSRQGGEYQPQHF
.	TRBV7-2	TRBJ1-5	TRBD1	TGTGCCAGCAGCTTAAGAGGGGGCCCCGATCAGCCCCAGCATTTT	CASSLRGGPDQPQHF
.	TRBV7-2	TRBJ2-3	TRBD1	TGTGCCAGCAGCACCCGACAGGGCCCCACAGATACGCAGTATTTT	CASSTRQGPTDTQYF
.	TRBV23-1	TRBJ2-5	TRBD1	TGCGCCAGCAGTCAACGCCTCGGGACAGGCGGGGAGACCCAGTACTTC	CASSQRLGTGGETQYF
.	TRBV15	TRBJ1-3	.	TGTGCCACCAGCGCCCGGGATCTTCCCTCTGGAAACACCATATATTTT	CATSARDLPSGNTIYF
.	TRBV5-1	TRBJ1-1	.	TGCGCCAGCTTCGGGAACACTGAAGCTTTCTTT	CASFGNTEAFF
.	TRBV6-5	TRBJ2-3	TRBD1	TGTGCCAGCAGTACACGGACAGGGCCAGATACGCAGTATTTT	CASSTRTGPDTQYF
.	TRBV29-1	TRBJ2-7	.	TGCAGCGTTCCCGGAGGACCCTACGAGCAGTACTTC	CSVPGGPYEQYF
.	TRBV4-1	TRBJ1-2	TRBD1	TGCGCCAGCAGCCAATTACAGGGGTCTAACTATGGCTACACCTTC	CASSQLQGSNYGYTF
.	TRBV11-3	TRBJ2-1	TRBD2	TGTGCCAGCAGCTTGCGCGGGGGGCACAATGAGCAGTTCTTC	CASSLRGGHNEQFF
.	TRBV9	TRBJ1-6	TRBD1	TGTGCCAGCAGCGTAGGGGGCAGGGGGTCACCCCTCCACTTT	CASSVGGRGSPLHF
.	TRBV6-1	TRBJ2-3	TRBD2	TGTGCCAGCAGTGTATTAGCGGGGGGGACTGCAGATACGCAGTATTTT	CASSVLAGGTADTQYF
once	TRBV10-3	TRBJ2-7	.	TGTGCCATCAGTGTACGGGGTGCCGAGCAGTACTTC	CAISVRGAEQYF
.	TRBV12-2	TRBJ2-5	.	TGTGCAAGTCGCCCGAGGCGGCTAGCGGGGGGACGGAAAGAGACCCAGTACTTC	CASRPRRLAGGRKETQYF
few	TRBV11-2	TRBJ2-2	TRBD2	TGTGCCAGCAGCCCCCGACTAGCGGGGAACACCGGGGAGCTGTTTTTT	CASSPRLAGNTGELFF
.	TRBV6-1	TRBJ2-7	TRBD1	TGTGCCAGCAGTCTAGGCGGACAGGGGCACTACGAGCAGTACTTC	CASSLGGQGHYEQYF
.	TRBV5-8	TRBJ1-1	TRBD1	TGTGCCAGCAGCCCTCACAGGGGGCGAATTGAAGCTTTCTTT	CASSPHRGRIEAFF
.	TRBV28	TRBJ1-5	.	TGTGCCAGCAGTTTAGGAAGACAGTTAATCAATCAGCCCCAGCATTTT	CASSLGRQLINQPQHF
.	TRBV7-2	TRBJ2-7	TRBD2	TGTGCCAGCAGCTCGGCGACTAGCGGGGGTTCCCTCGAGCAGTACTTC	CASSSATSGGSLEQYF
.	TRBV19	TRBJ2-1	TRBD2	TGTGCCAGTAGTATCTACCTAGCGGGGGGGCTAGGCAATGAGCAGTTCTTC	CASSIYLAGGLGNEQFF
.	TRBV27	TRBJ2-7	TRBD1	TGTGCCAGCAGTCCCCGGGACAGGGGGGTAATCGAGCAGTACTTC	CASSPRDRGVIEQYF
.	TRBV7-3	TRBJ2-5	TRBD2	TGTGCCAGCAGCTTAGGCGTGGCGGGGGGCCAAGAGACCCAGTACTTC	CASSLGVAGGQETQYF
.	TRBV6-5	TRBJ2-5	.	TGTGCCAGCAAGGCGCGACTTTTAAAAGAGACCCAGTACTTC	CASKARLLKETQYF
.	TRBV7-2	TRBJ2-2	.	TGTGCCAGCAGCTTACGAGGGGGCACCGGGGAGCTGTTTTTT	CASSLRGGTGELFF
.	TRBV4-1	TRBJ2-7	.	TGCGCCAGCAGCCAAGCCCCCCTCGCGGAAGAGCAGTACTTC	CASSQAPLAEEQYF
.	TRBV27	TRBJ2-7	.	TGTGCCAGCAGTCTTACACCCTACGAGCAGTACTTC	CASSLTPYEQYF
.	TRBV6-1	TRBJ1-5	.	TGTGCCAGCAGTGAGGGGGGGCAGGGTCAGCCCCAGCATTTT	CASSEGGQGQPQHF
few	TRBV19	TRBJ1-6	TRBD1	TGTGCCAGTAGTCAAGGGACAGGGGGGAATTCACCCCTCCACTTT	CASSQGTGGNSPLHF
few	TRBV5-4	TRBJ2-3	.	TGTGCCAGCAGACTTGACACAGATACGCAGTATTTT	CASRLDTDTQYF
.	TRBV4-2	TRBJ2-2	.	TGTGCCAGCAGCCAAGTCTCCAGGACCGGGGAGCTGTTTTTT	CASSQVSRTGELFF
.	TRBV29-1	TRBJ2-5	TRBD1	TGCAGCGTTGAAGCCGACAGGGGAATTGGCTTCTGGGAGACCCAGTACTTC	CSVEADRGIGFWETQYF
few	TRBV5-1	TRBJ2-7	.	TGCGCCAGCATCCTCTACGAGCAGTACTTC	CASILYEQYF
.	TRBV6-6	TRBJ1-6	.	TGTGCCAGCAGTCTACAGGGAATACGGGGTAATTCACCCCTCCACTTT	CASSLQGIRGNSPLHF
.	TRBV6-5	TRBJ1-4	TRBD1	TGTGCCAGCAGACGCCTTACAGGGGGGTGGGAAAAACTGTTTTTT	CASRRLTGGWEKLFF
.	TRBV27	TRBJ1-2	.	TGTGCCAGCAGTTCCCCCCTCGGGGGCTACACCTTC	CASSSPLGGYTF
.	TRBV7-9	TRBJ1-1	TRBD1	TGTGCCAGCAGCGCACAGGGGGTGAACACTGAAGCTTTCTTT	CASSAQGVNTEAFF
.	TRBV6-5	TRBJ2-1	.	TGTGCCAGCAGTTACTCAGGGGCGCGGCCATCCAATGAGCAGTTCTTC	CASSYSGARPSNEQFF
few	TRBV15	TRBJ2-5	.	TGTGCCACCAGCAGAGATCGGTCCGAGACCCAGTACTTC	CATSRDRSETQYF
.	TRBV10-3	TRBJ2-2	.	TGTGCCACCAAAGATATGAAGGAGGAAACGGGGGAGCTGTTTTTT	CATKDMKEETGELFF
once	TRBV15	TRBJ2-1	.	TGTGCCACCAGCAGAGATCCCCCACAGGATACCTACAATGAGCAGTTCTTC	CATSRDPPQDTYNEQFF
.	TRBV15	TRBJ2-7	.	TGTGCCACCAGCAGAGATCTCGGGGTAGGCTCCTACGAGCAGTACTTC	CATSRDLGVGSYEQYF
.	TRBV6-5	TRBJ1-2	.	TGTGCCAGCAGCCGCGACCGGGACCAGCGGGCCTACACCTTC	CASSRDRDQRAYTF
.	TRBV5-1	TRBJ2-7	TRBD2	TGCGCCAGCAGCTTCGCCCAAGCGGGGGGGCCAGAGGAGCAGTACTTC	CASSFAQAGGPEEQYF
few	TRBV25-1	TRBJ1-1	TRBD1	TGTGCCAGCTCCCAGGGGGCTAACACTGAAGCTTTCTTT	CASSQGANTEAFF
.	TRBV28	TRBJ1-1	TRBD1	TGTGCCAGCAGGACAGGCGGGTGGGGTTGGGACAGCACTGAAGCTTTCTTT	CASRTGGWGWDSTEAFF
.	TRBV5-5	TRBJ1-5	.	TGTGCCAGCAGCTTGGCGTTGGGGCAGGCTCCTTTTGGGAATCAGCCCCAGCATTTT	CASSLALGQAPFGNQPQHF
.	TRBV4-1	TRBJ2-1	TRBD2	TGCGCCAGCAGCCAAGATACCAGCGGGGGGCTTCTCAATGAGCAGTTCTTC	CASSQDTSGGLLNEQFF
.	TRBV7-2	TRBJ1-6	TRBD1	TGTGCCAGCAGCGTTGACAGGGGGAGTTCACCCCTCCACTTT	CASSVDRGSSPLHF
once	TRBV6-5	TRBJ2-5	.	TGTGCCAGCAGCCCGCTCGCCGGAGAGACCCAGTACTTC	CASSPLAGETQYF
.	TRBV28	TRBJ2-7	TRBD1	TGTGCCAGCAGTACCCCTTACAGGGGTGGCGAGCAGTACTTC	CASSTPYRGGEQYF
.	TRBV5-8	TRBJ1-6	.	TGTGCCAGCAGCGCCAGTAATAATTCACCCCTCCACTTT	CASSASNNSPLHF
few	TRBV11-2	TRBJ2-7	TRBD1	TGTGCCAGCAGCAAAACAGGGGGCGGATGGTCCTACGAGCAGTACTTC	CASSKTGGGWSYEQYF
.	TRBV19	TRBJ1-3	TRBD1	TGTGCCAGTAGTCCGGGACAGGGGTACACCATATATTTT	CASSPGQGYTIYF
once	TRBV28	TRBJ1-6	.	TGTGCCAGCAGTTTCACAACACCGAATTCACCCCTCCACTTT	CASSFTTPNSPLHF
.	TRBV11-2	TRBJ2-7	.	TGTGCCAGCACCGTCCCCGGGACATTCTACGAGCAGTACTTC	CASTVPGTFYEQYF